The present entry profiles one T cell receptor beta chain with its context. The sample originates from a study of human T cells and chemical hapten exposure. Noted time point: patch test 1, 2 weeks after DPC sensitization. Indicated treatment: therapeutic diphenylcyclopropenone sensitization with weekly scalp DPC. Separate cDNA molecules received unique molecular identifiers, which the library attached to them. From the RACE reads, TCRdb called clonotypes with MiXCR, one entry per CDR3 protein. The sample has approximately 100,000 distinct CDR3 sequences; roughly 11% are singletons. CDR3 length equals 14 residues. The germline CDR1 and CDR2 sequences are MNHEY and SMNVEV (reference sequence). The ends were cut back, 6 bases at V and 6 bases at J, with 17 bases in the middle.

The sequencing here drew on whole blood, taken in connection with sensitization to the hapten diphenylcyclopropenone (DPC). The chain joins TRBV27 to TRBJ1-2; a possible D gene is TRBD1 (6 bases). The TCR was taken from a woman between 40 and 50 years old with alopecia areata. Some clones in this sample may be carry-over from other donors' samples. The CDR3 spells CASSYGGARDGYTF. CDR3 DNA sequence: TGTGCCAGCAGCTATGGGGGGGCGCGCGATGGCTACACCTTC.